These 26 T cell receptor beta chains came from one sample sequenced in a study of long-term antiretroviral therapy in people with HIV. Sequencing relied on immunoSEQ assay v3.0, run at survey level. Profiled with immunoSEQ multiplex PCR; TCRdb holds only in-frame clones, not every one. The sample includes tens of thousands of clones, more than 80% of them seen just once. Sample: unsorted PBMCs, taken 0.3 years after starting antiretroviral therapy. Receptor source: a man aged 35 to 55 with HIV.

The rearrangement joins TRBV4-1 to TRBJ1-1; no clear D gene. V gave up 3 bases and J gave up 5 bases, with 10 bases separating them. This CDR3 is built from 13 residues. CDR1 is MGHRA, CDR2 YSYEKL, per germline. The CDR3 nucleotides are TGCGCCAGCAGCCAGGGATTTCTGACTGAAGCTTTCTTT. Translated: CASSQGFLTEAFF.

The CDR3 here is CASSKEGTGFNEQYF. Here the CDR3 DNA reads TGTGCCAGCAGCAAAGAGGGGACAGGGTTTAACGAGCAGTACTTC. The chain has TRBV21-1 and TRBJ2-7; the table names TRBD1, a call not compared with the DNA. TRBV21-1 is termed a pseudogene. This CDR3 comprises 15 residues.

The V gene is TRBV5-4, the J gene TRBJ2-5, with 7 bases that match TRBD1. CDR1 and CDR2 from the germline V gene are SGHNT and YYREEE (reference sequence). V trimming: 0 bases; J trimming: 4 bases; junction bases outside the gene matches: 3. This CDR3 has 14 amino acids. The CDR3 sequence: CASSLERQGETQYF. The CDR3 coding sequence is TGTGCCAGCAGCTTGGAGCGACAGGGAGAGACCCAGTACTTC.

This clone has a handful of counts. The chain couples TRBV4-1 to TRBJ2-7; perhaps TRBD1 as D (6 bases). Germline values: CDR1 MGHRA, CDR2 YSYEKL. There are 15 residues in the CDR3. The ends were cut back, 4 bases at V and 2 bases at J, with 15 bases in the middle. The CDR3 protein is CASSLRAGATYEQYF. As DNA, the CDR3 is TGCGCCAGCAGCCTCCGGGCAGGGGCAACCTACGAGCAGTACTTC.

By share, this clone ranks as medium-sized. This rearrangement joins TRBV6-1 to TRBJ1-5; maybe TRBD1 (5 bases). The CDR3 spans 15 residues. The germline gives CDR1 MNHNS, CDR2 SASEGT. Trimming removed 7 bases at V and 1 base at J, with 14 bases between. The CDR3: CASIPRGGSNQPQHF. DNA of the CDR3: TGTGCCAGCATCCCCCGTGGGGGGAGCAATCAGCCCCAGCATTTT.

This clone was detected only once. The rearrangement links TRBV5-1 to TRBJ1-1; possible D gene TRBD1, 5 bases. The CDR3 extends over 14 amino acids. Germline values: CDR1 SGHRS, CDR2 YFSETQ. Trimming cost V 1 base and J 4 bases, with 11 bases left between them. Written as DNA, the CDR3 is TGCGCCAGCAGCTTGTCTTCAGGGCTCACTGAAGCTTTCTTT. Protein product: CASSLSSGLTEAFF.

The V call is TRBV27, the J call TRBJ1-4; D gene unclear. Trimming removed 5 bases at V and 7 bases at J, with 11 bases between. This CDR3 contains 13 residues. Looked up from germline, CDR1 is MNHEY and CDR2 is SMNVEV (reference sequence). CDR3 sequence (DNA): TGTGCCAGCAGTCTCGAGGCGGGTGAAAAACTGTTTTTT. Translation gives CASSLEAGEKLFF. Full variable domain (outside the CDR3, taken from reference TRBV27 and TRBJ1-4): EAQVTQNPRYLITVTGKKLTVTCSQNMNHEYMSWYRQDPGLGLRQIYYSMNVEVTDKGDVPEGYKVSRKEKRNFPLILESPSPNQTSLYFCASSLEAGEKLFFGSGTQLSVL.

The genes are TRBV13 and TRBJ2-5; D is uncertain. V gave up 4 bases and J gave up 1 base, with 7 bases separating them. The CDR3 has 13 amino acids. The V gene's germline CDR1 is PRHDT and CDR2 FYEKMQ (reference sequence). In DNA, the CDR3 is TGTGCCAGCAGCTCCTACGTCCAAGAGACCCAGTACTTC. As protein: CASSSYVQETQYF.

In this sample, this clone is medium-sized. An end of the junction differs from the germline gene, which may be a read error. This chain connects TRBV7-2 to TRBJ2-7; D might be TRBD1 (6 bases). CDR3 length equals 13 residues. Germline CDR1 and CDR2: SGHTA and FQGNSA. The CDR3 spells CASSSSPGHNSDF. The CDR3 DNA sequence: TGTGCCAGCAGCTCTTCCCCGGGACACAATTCGGACTTC.

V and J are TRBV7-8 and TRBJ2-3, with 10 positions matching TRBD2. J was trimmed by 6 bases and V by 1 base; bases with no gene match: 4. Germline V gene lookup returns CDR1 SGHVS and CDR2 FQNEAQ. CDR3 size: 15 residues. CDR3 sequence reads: CASSLELAGSDTQYF. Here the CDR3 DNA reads TGTGCCAGCAGCTTAGAACTAGCGGGGTCGGATACGCAGTATTTT.

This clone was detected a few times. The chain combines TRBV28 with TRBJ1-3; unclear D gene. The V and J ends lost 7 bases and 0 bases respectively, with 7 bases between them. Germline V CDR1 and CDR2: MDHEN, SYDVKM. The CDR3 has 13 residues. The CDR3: CASTESSGNTIYF. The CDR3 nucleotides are TGTGCCAGCACAGAGAGCTCTGGAAACACCATATATTTT.

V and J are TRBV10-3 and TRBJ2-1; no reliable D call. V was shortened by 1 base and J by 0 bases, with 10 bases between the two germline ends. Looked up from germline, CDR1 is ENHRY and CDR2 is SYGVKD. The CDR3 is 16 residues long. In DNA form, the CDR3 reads TGTGCCATCAGTGAGTATGTAGAAAGCTCCTACAATGAGCAGTTCTTC. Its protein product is CAISEYVESSYNEQFF.

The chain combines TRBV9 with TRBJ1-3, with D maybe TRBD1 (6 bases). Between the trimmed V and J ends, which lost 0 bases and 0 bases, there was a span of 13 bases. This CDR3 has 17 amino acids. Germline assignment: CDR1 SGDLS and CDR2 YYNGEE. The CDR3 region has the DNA TGTGCCAGCAGCGTAGCGGGGGGCCTGGGCTCTGGAAACACCATATATTTT. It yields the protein CASSVAGGLGSGNTIYF.

Here the CDR3 reads CSAGDRENYGYTF. The CDR3, as DNA: TGCAGCGCCGGGGACAGGGAGAACTATGGCTACACCTTC. V and J are TRBV29-1 and TRBJ1-2, with 9 bases that match TRBD1. The CDR3 contains 13 residues. The ends lost 7 bases at V and 2 bases at J; junction bases unmatched: 5. Germline assignment: CDR1 SQVTM and CDR2 ANQGSEA.

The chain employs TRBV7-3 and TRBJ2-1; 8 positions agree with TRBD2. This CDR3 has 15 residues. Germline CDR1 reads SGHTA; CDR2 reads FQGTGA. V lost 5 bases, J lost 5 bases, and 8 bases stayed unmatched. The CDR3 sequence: CASSRRGGRDNEQFF. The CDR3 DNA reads TGTGCCAGCAGCCGACGGGGGGGCCGTGACAATGAGCAGTTCTTC.

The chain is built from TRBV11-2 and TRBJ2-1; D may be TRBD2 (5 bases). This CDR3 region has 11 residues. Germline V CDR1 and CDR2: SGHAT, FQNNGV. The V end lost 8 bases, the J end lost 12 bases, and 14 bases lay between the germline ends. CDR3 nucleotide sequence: TGTGCCAGCTCCGGAGGCCCGGGGCAGTTCTTC. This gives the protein CASSGGPGQFF.

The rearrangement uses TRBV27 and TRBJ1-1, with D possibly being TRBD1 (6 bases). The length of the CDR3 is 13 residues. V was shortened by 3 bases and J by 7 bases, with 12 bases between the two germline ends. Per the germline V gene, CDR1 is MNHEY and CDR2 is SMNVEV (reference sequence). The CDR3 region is CASSLLGASEAFF. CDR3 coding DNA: TGTGCCAGCAGTTTGTTGGGGGCGAGTGAAGCTTTCTTT.

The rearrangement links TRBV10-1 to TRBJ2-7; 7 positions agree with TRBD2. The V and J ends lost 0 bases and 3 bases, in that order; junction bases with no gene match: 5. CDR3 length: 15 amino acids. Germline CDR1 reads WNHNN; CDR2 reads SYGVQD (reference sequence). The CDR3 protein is CASSESVIAGYEQYF. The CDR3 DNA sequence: TGCGCCAGCAGTGAGTCGGTAATAGCGGGCTACGAGCAGTACTTC.

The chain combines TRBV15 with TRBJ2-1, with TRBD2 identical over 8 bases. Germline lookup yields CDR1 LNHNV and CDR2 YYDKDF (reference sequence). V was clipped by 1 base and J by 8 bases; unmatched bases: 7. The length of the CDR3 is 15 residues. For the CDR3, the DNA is TGTGCCACCAGCAGAGGACTAGCGTTTTCCTATGAGCAGTTCTTC. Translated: CATSRGLAFSYEQFF.

CDR3 bases: TGTGCCAGCAGCGTAGACGGGGATACAATGTTAGGGCAGTTCTTC. Translating it yields CASSVDGDTMLGQFF. This chain links TRBV9 with TRBJ2-1; TRBD2 is a possible D gene (5 bases). The V end lost 0 bases, the J end lost 12 bases, and 19 bases lay between the germline ends. The germline V gene encodes CDR1 SGDLS and CDR2 YYNGEE. The CDR3 spans 15 residues.

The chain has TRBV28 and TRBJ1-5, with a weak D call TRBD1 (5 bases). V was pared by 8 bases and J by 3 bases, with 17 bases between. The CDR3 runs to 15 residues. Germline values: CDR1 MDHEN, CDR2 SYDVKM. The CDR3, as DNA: TGTGCCAGCCACCCTTGGGGCCAGGACAATCAGCCCCAGCATTTT. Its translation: CASHPWGQDNQPQHF.

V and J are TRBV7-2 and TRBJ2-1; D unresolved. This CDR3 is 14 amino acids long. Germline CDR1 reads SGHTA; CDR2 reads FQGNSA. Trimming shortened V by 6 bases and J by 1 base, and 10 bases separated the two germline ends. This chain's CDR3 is CASRSLVSYNEQFF. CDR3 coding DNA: TGTGCCAGCAGGTCCTTGGTGTCCTACAATGAGCAGTTCTTC.

CDR3 sequence reads: CASSPGQVYEKLFF. The CDR3 nucleotides are TGTGCCAGCAGCCCCGGGCAGGTCTATGAAAAACTGTTTTTT. The rearrangement joins TRBV25-1 to TRBJ1-4, with no clear D. Trimming stripped 6 bases from V and 6 bases from J, with 14 bases between. Germline V gives CDR1 MGHDK, CDR2 SYGVNS. The CDR3 extends over 14 amino acids.

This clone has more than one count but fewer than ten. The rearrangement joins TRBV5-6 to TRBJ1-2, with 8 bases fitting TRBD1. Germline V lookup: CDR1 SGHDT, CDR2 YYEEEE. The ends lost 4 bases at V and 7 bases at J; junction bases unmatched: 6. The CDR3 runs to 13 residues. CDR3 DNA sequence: TGTGCCAGCAGCCCGACAGGGGCGCTTGGCTACACCTTC. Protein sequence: CASSPTGALGYTF.

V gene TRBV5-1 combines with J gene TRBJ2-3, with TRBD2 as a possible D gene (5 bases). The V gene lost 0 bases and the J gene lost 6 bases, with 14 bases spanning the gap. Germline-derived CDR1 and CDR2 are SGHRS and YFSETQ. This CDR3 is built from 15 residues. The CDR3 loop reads CASSLGLGSGDTQYF. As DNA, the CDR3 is TGCGCCAGCAGCTTGGGGTTAGGGAGTGGCGATACGCAGTATTTT.

The CDR3 here is CASSLSREGPTYEQYF. The CDR3 region has the DNA TGTGCCAGCAGTTTATCACGAGAGGGACCAACCTACGAGCAGTACTTC. The gene calls are TRBV27 and TRBJ2-7; D assignment may be TRBD1 or TRBD2 (5 bases each). Germline CDR1 is MNHEY and CDR2 is SMNVEV (reference sequence). CDR3 length: 16 residues. V was clipped by 0 bases and J by 2 bases, with 14 bases between them.